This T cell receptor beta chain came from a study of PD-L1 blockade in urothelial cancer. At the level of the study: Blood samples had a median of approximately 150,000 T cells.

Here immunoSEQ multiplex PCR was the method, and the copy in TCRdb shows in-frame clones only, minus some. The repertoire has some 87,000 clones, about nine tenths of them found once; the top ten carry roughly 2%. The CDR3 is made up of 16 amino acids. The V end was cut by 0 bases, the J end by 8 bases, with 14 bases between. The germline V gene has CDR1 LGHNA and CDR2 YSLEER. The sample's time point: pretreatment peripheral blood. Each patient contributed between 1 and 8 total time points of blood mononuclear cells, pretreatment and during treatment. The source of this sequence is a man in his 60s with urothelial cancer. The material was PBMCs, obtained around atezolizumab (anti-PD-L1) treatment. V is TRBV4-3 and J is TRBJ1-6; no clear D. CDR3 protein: CASSQDVGSDYSPLHF. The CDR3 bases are TGCGCCAGCAGCCAAGATGTCGGGTCGGATTATTCACCCCTCCACTTT.